This passage covers 10 T cell receptor beta chains from one sample sequenced in a study of CD8+CD57+ T cells in acquired aplastic anemia. Only patients with CD8+CD57+ cell expansion on flow cytometry were chosen for sequencing. It was genomic DNA that served as the template for profiling TCR beta VDJ and CDR3. TCRdb independently ran MiXCR on the reads; one entry per CDR3 protein. The sample contains roughly 160,000 distinct CDR3 sequences, 70% to 80% of which appear only once. The specimen was sorted CD4+, CD8+, or CD8+CD57+ T cells (not recorded which) from PBMCs. The receptors stem from a human donor with aplastic anemia.

This clonotype was picked up a small number of times. This chain uses TRBV7-9 with TRBJ1-2; weak D call: TRBD1 (6 bases). The CDR3 extends over 15 amino acids. V lost 1 base and J 6 bases, leaving 15 bases between the germline ends. Germline V CDR1 and CDR2: SEHNR, FQNEAQ (reference sequence). This CDR3 reads CASSLVPGVVDGYTF. The CDR3 DNA sequence: TGTGCCAGCAGCTTAGTTCCAGGGGTTGTAGATGGCTACACCTTC.

The CDR3 region is CASRSGGLELFF. The DNA for the CDR3 is TGTGCCAGCAGGTCAGGGGGCTTGGAGCTGTTTTTT. The V gene is TRBV7-9, the J gene TRBJ2-2; 8 nucleotides match TRBD1. Germline V gives CDR1 SEHNR, CDR2 FQNEAQ (reference sequence). With 6 bases clipped from V and 10 bases from J, the junction kept 4 bases outside the gene matches. This CDR3 has 12 amino acids.

V usage is TRBV20-1 and J usage is TRBJ2-3, with TRBD2 matching over 7 bases. This CDR3 has 15 amino acids. Germline assignment: CDR1 DFQATT and CDR2 SNEGSKA (reference sequence). The V segment lost 6 bases and the J segment 1 base; nucleotides outside the gene matches: 10. The CDR3 loop is CSAGLKAGRTDTQYF. The CDR3 DNA reads TGCAGTGCGGGACTGAAAGCGGGGCGCACAGATACGCAGTATTTT.

As concerns this clonotype: The final CDR3 position lacks the conserved phenylalanine or tryptophan, pointing to a likely read error. The DNA is left out, because the CDR3 cannot be placed on it with certainty; the CDR3 is given as TCRdb lists it. The chain is built from TRBV6-6 and TRBJ2-7; TRBD1, as called in the table, went unchecked against the DNA. The CDR3 is 12 residues long, counting both termini. Germline V gene lookup returns CDR1 MNHNY and CDR2 SVGAGI (reference sequence). This chain's CDR3 is CASSYSSGGRGL.

The chain joins TRBV5-1 to TRBJ2-3; possible D gene TRBD2, 6 bases. The V gene lost 4 bases and the J gene lost 0 bases, with 12 bases spanning the gap. Germline V gene data show CDR1 as SGHRS and CDR2 as YFSETQ. This CDR3 has 15 amino acids. The CDR3 DNA reads as TGCGCCAGCAGCCATTCCGGGACTAGCACAGATACGCAGTATTTT. Its translation is CASSHSGTSTDTQYF. The variable domain in full, completed from reference TRBV5-1 and TRBJ2-3, reads KAGVTQTPRYLIKTRGQQVTLSCSPISGHRSVSWYQQTPGQGLQFLFEYFSETQRNKGNFPGRFSGRQFSNSRSEMNVSTLELGDSALYLCASSHSGTSTDTQYFGPGTRLTVL.

The chain couples TRBV29-1 to TRBJ2-7, with D perhaps matching TRBD1 (6 bases). This CDR3 spans 12 amino acids. CDR1 and CDR2 from the germline V gene are SQVTM and ANQGSEA. Trimming pared 7 bases from V and 5 bases from J, leaving 15 bases between. CDR3 bases: TGCAGCGGGACAGATGGGGCGGACGAGCAGTACTTC. Amino acid sequence: CSGTDGADEQYF.

This chain links TRBV9 with TRBJ1-6, with D unclear. From germline, CDR1 is SGDLS and CDR2 YYNGEE. This CDR3 is 13 amino acids long. Trimming took off 4 bases at V and 9 bases at J, with 11 bases between the two ends. In nucleotides, the CDR3 is TGTGCCAGCAGCTTGAGGTGGGGTTCACCCCTCCACTTT. Amino acids: CASSLRWGSPLHF.

V is TRBV7-6 and J is TRBJ2-5; D is perhaps TRBD1 (5 bases). CDR1 is SGHVS and CDR2 is FNYEAQ in the germline V gene. V was clipped by 5 bases and J by 11 bases, with 15 bases between them. The CDR3 loop spans 12 amino acids. The CDR3 loop is CASSRDMGLQYF. Here the CDR3 DNA reads TGTGCCAGCAGCCGAGACATGGGGCTACAGTACTTC.

This sequence joins TRBV12-3 or TRBV12-4 and TRBJ1-2; unclear D gene. V lost 8 bases and J 5 bases, leaving 3 bases between the germline ends. The CDR3 has 9 residues. The CDR3 DNA follows: TGTGCCAGCGGGTATGGCTACACCTTC. It encodes CASGYGYTF.

The V call is TRBV4-1, the J call TRBJ1-5; no firm D call. CDR1 MGHRA and CDR2 YSYEKL come from the germline V gene. There are 15 residues in the CDR3. Trimming cost V 0 bases and J 8 bases, with 14 bases left between them. CDR3 in DNA: TGCGCCAGCAGCCAAGATATGTGGGGATTGGAGCCCCAGCATTTT. Residues: CASSQDMWGLEPQHF.